The 26 T cell receptor beta chains below were found in one sample sequenced in a study of blood T cell repertoires in COVID-19. Repertoires were generated with immunoSEQ multiplex PCR, while TCRdb's copy carries only in-frame clones and drops some. The table records approximately 99,000 clones, about 87% of them present only once. The material sequenced was peripheral blood. Receptors originate from a human donor in a cohort sampled during active COVID-19.

This clone appeared once. V and J are TRBV7-3 and TRBJ2-5, with 10 bases matching TRBD2. Per the germline V gene, CDR1 is SGHTA and CDR2 is FQGTGA. This CDR3 is built from 16 residues. V trimming: 0 bases; J trimming: 4 bases; junction bases outside the gene matches: 5. The CDR3 DNA sequence: TGTGCCAGCAGCTTAACAGGGTCTAGCGGGAGAGAGACCCAGTACTTC. This translates into CASSLTGSSGRETQYF.

As DNA, the CDR3 is TGTGCCAGCAGCTTAGCGGGCTTCTCCTACGAGCAGTACTTC. This sequence encodes CASSLAGFSYEQYF. The rearrangement joins TRBV7-2 to TRBJ2-7; no clear D gene. Trimming stripped 0 bases from V and 0 bases from J, with 6 bases between. The CDR3 loop spans 14 amino acids. Germline V gives CDR1 SGHTA, CDR2 FQGNSA.

The CDR3 sequence: CASSTDRGLYGYTF. The CDR3, as DNA: TGCGCCAGCAGCACGGACAGGGGGCTCTATGGCTACACCTTC. This chain links TRBV5-1 with TRBJ1-2, with 11 bases identical to TRBD1. The CDR3 has 14 residues. The germline V gene has CDR1 SGHRS and CDR2 YFSETQ. V trimming: 4 bases; J trimming: 4 bases; junction bases outside the gene matches: 3. The whole variable domain, filled in from reference TRBV5-1 and TRBJ1-2, reads KAGVTQTPRYLIKTRGQQVTLSCSPISGHRSVSWYQQTPGQGLQFLFEYFSETQRNKGNFPGRFSGRQFSNSRSEMNVSTLELGDSALYLCASSTDRGLYGYTFGSGTRLTVV.

The chain combines TRBV4-1 with TRBJ2-7; TRBD1 agrees at 8 bases. V shed 1 base, J shed 3 bases, and the junction held 5 bases outside the gene matches. CDR3 size: 15 residues. In germline, CDR1 is MGHRA, CDR2 YSYEKL. The CDR3 bases are TGCGCCAGCAGCCAAGCTCCCACAGGGGGCTACGAGCAGTACTTC. This translates into CASSQAPTGGYEQYF.

The J gene is TRBJ2-3, the V gene TRBV24-1; the D gene is possibly TRBD1 (6 bases). The germline V gene encodes CDR1 KGHDR and CDR2 SFDVKD. With 3 bases removed from V and 4 bases from J, the gap between germline ends came to 16 bases. The CDR3 extends over 16 amino acids. DNA for the CDR3: TGTGCCACCAGTGATGTTGGGGGCAGACTTTCAGATACGCAGTATTTT. This gives the protein CATSDVGGRLSDTQYF.

This sequence joins TRBV5-4 and TRBJ2-1; weak D call: TRBD1 (5 bases). The V end was cut by 4 bases, the J end by 0 bases, with 17 bases between. CDR3 length: 17 residues. Germline CDR1 SGHNT, CDR2 YYREEE (reference sequence). The CDR3 DNA reads as TGTGCCAGCAGCCTCAGGATGAGGACACTCTCCTACAATGAGCAGTTCTTC. Translating gives CASSLRMRTLSYNEQFF.

This chain joins TRBV3-1 (or the pseudogene TRBV3-2) and TRBJ2-1; a possible D gene is TRBD2 (5 bases). The CDR3 spans 16 residues. V was clipped by 4 bases and J by 0 bases, with 13 bases between them. Germline values: CDR1 LGHDT, CDR2 YNNKEL (reference sequence). The chain's CDR3 is CASSPSPGISYNEQFF. DNA for the CDR3: TGTGCCAGCAGCCCCTCCCCCGGGATCTCCTACAATGAGCAGTTCTTC.

V usage is TRBV6-4 and J usage is TRBJ1-1; perhaps TRBD1 as D (5 bases). Trimming stripped 5 bases from V and 5 bases from J, with 6 bases between. Germline V CDR1 and CDR2: MRHNA, SNTAGT. This CDR3 region has 11 residues. CDR3 nucleotide sequence: TGTGCCAGCAGTCAGGGTACTGAAGCTTTCTTT. It translates to CASSQGTEAFF.

This sequence joins TRBV6-5 and TRBJ1-2; TRBD1 is a possible D gene (5 bases). The V end was cut by 3 bases, the J end by 0 bases, with 11 bases between. The CDR3 spans 15 residues. The V gene's germline CDR1 is MNHEY and CDR2 SVGAGI. Here the CDR3 DNA reads TGTGCCAGCAGTTATCGGTCGGGGGCTAACTATGGCTACACCTTC. Translated, it gives CASSYRSGANYGYTF.

The V gene is TRBV6-2 or TRBV6-3, the J gene TRBJ2-1; D remains unclear. Trimming took 3 bases from V and 4 from J, leaving 4 bases between them. This CDR3 has 12 residues. Germline V lookup: CDR1 MNHEY, CDR2 SVGEGT. The chain's CDR3 is CASSYSYNEQFF. As DNA, the CDR3 is TGTGCCAGCAGTTATTCTTACAATGAGCAGTTCTTC.

CDR3 nucleotides: TGCGCCAGCAGCGGGGGACTAGATGGGGGCACAGATACGCAGTATTTT. Protein: CASSGGLDGGTDTQYF. V and J are TRBV5-1 and TRBJ2-3; TRBD2 agrees at 8 bases. Trimming at V came to 4 bases and at J to 1 base, leaving 8 bases not matched to a gene. The CDR3 runs to 16 residues. Germline CDR1 is SGHRS and CDR2 is YFSETQ.

V is TRBV5-1 and J is TRBJ2-5; 8 nucleotides agree with TRBD1. Germline V CDR1 and CDR2: SGHRS, YFSETQ. V lost 4 bases to trimming and J lost 0 bases; unmatched junction nucleotides: 8. The CDR3 is 16 amino acids. In DNA, the CDR3 is TGCGCCAGCAGCCACGGACAGGGTAGTTACCAAGAGACCCAGTACTTC. Amino acid sequence: CASSHGQGSYQETQYF.

The chain links TRBV19 to TRBJ1-2; 8 nucleotides align to TRBD1. V lost 8 bases, J lost 5 bases, and 16 bases stayed unmatched. Germline CDR1 reads LNHDA; CDR2 reads SQIVND (reference sequence). This CDR3 has 16 residues. CDR3 sequence reads: CASQLAGGGLGYGYTF. The CDR3 DNA is TGTGCCAGTCAACTGGCAGGGGGCGGTCTTGGATATGGCTACACCTTC.

Only a few counts were recorded for this clone. The V gene is TRBV19, the J gene TRBJ1-6, with TRBD1 matching 7 bases. Germline CDR1 and CDR2: LNHDA and SQIVND (reference sequence). Germline trimming cut 5 bases from V and 8 bases from J; bases unmatched to any gene: 6. The CDR3 has 14 amino acids. The DNA for the CDR3 is TGTGCCAGTAGTCCGACAGGGCGTGATTCACCCCTCCACTTT. This codes for CASSPTGRDSPLHF.

The chain joins TRBV7-9 to TRBJ2-3; TRBD1 matches at 7 bases. The V segment lost 2 bases and the J segment 3 bases; nucleotides outside the gene matches: 14. Germline CDR1 and CDR2: SEHNR and FQNEAQ (reference sequence). This CDR3 has 18 amino acids. The CDR3 nucleotides read TGTGCCAGCAGCTTAATTAGCTTTTTGACAGGGCCAACAGATACGCAGTATTTT. Its translation: CASSLISFLTGPTDTQYF.

The chain employs TRBV2 and TRBJ2-2, with a weak D call TRBD1 (5 bases). Trimming cost V 2 bases and J 4 bases, with 14 bases left between them. The germline V gene has CDR1 SNHLY and CDR2 FYNNEI. CDR3 length equals 16 residues. The CDR3 DNA reads TGTGCCAGCAGTGAACCAGGGCCGCTGGGCACCGGGGAGCTGTTTTTT. Its protein product is CASSEPGPLGTGELFF.

The chain uses TRBV7-9 and TRBJ1-1, with TRBD1 as a possible D gene (5 bases). Deletions cut 2 bases from V and 7 bases from J, with 23 bases between. Germline CDR1 and CDR2: SEHNR and FQNEAQ (reference sequence). The CDR3 is 17 amino acids. CDR3 protein: CASSLSLFKGSGDEAFF. The CDR3 coding sequence is TGTGCCAGCAGCTTAAGTTTGTTCAAAGGGTCGGGGGATGAAGCTTTCTTT.

The gene calls are TRBV3-1 (or the pseudogene TRBV3-2) and TRBJ2-1, with TRBD2 as a possible D gene (5 bases). Trimming pared 7 bases from V and 7 bases from J, leaving 14 bases between. The CDR3 is 13 residues long. The V gene's germline CDR1 is LGHDT and CDR2 YNNKEL (reference sequence). The CDR3 nucleotides are TGTGCCAGCATCGGGATTCTCGGAAATGAGCAGTTCTTC. Amino acids: CASIGILGNEQFF.

The V and J genes are TRBV28 and TRBJ2-7; a weak D match, TRBD1 (5 bases). CDR3 length: 15 amino acids. The germline gives CDR1 MDHEN, CDR2 SYDVKM. Trimming shortened V by 3 bases and J by 6 bases, and 18 bases separated the two germline ends. The CDR3 sequence: CASSLNRPQTSEQYF. In nucleotides, the CDR3 is TGTGCCAGCAGTTTGAACAGGCCACAAACCAGCGAGCAGTACTTC. Supplemented by reference TRBV28 and TRBJ2-7, the full variable domain reads DVKVTQSSRYLVKRTGEKVFLECVQDMDHENMFWYRQDPGLGLRLIYFSYDVKMKEKGDIPEGYSVSREKKERFSLILESASTNQTSMYLCASSLNRPQTSEQYFGPGTRLTVT.

The chain links TRBV29-1 to TRBJ2-1; 16 bases are a match to TRBD2. CDR1 and CDR2 from the germline V gene are SQVTM and ANQGSEA. V shed 3 bases and J 8 bases; nucleotides not matched to a gene: 4. The CDR3 contains 15 residues. Here the CDR3 reads CSVDKGLAGGDEQFF. CDR3 sequence (DNA): TGCAGCGTTGACAAGGGACTAGCGGGAGGGGATGAGCAGTTCTTC.

The V and J genes are TRBV24-1 and TRBJ2-7; 14 nucleotides agree with TRBD2. CDR1 and CDR2 (germline): KGHDR, SFDVKD. J gave up 5 bases and V 3 bases, and 8 bases lay outside the gene matches. The CDR3 consists of 17 residues. The CDR3 coding sequence is TGTGCCACCAGTGATCCGCGTGGGACTAGCGGGAGCCACGAGCAGTACTTC. Its translation is CATSDPRGTSGSHEQYF.

In this sample, this clone turned up once. This chain links TRBV5-4 with TRBJ2-7; TRBD1 matches 10 bases. With 4 bases clipped from V and 1 base from J, the junction kept 11 bases outside the gene matches. The length of the CDR3 is 17 residues. The germline gives CDR1 SGHNT, CDR2 YYREEE (reference sequence). CDR3 in amino acids: CASSLYGQGERSYEQYF. In nucleotides, the CDR3 is TGTGCCAGCAGCCTTTACGGACAGGGGGAGAGATCCTACGAGCAGTACTTC.

V and J are TRBV29-1 and TRBJ1-1; 9 bases agree with TRBD1. Trimming took 4 bases from V and 3 from J; bases not matched to a gene: 6. The germline gives CDR1 SQVTM, CDR2 ANQGSEA. The CDR3 is 14 amino acids. The CDR3 region is CSVGTTGGHTEAFF. The CDR3 coding sequence is TGCAGCGTTGGAACAACAGGGGGCCACACTGAAGCTTTCTTT.

The chain links TRBV7-3 to TRBJ2-1, with a tentative D call TRBD1 (5 bases). Trimming took off 2 bases at V and 4 bases at J, with 12 bases between the two ends. Looked up from germline, CDR1 is SGHTA and CDR2 is FQGTGA. The CDR3 totals 15 residues. The CDR3 DNA reads TGTGCCAGCAGCTTAGGTGGGGCTCGGTACAATGAGCAGTTCTTC. Protein product: CASSLGGARYNEQFF. The complete variable domain, with remaining parts taken from reference TRBV7-3 and TRBJ2-1, reads GAGVSQTPSNKVTEKGKYVELRCDPISGHTALYWYRQSLGQGPEFLIYFQGTGAADDSGLPNDRFFAVRPEGSVSTLKIQRTERGDSAVYLCASSLGGARYNEQFFGPGTRLTVL.

Many counts were recorded for this clone. Different DNA sequences within this sample yield the same CDR3. V gene TRBV12-3 or TRBV12-4 combines with J gene TRBJ1-1; D is perhaps TRBD1 (6 bases). The V end was cut by 8 bases, the J end by 7 bases, with 17 bases between. The CDR3 runs 13 residues. The CDR3 here is CASSLDRPLEAFF. DNA of the CDR3: TGTGCCAGCTCTCTCGACAGGCCCCTTGAAGCTTTCTTT.

Only a few counts were recorded for this clone. The V gene is TRBV18, the J gene TRBJ1-4, with D possibly TRBD1 on 5 matching bases. This CDR3 has 14 residues. Between the trimmed V and J ends, which lost 5 bases and 3 bases, there was a span of 10 bases. From germline, CDR1 is KGHSH and CDR2 LQKENI. The CDR3 here is CASSVRDSNEKLFF. In nucleotides, the CDR3 is TGTGCCAGCTCAGTCAGGGATTCTAATGAAAAACTGTTTTTT.